A single T cell receptor (beta chain) is shown here with its context. Antigen: not known. All patients relapsed after autologous stem cell transplantation, and brentuximab vedotin exposure varied. The data originate from a study of PD-1 blockade in classical Hodgkin lymphoma. Overall study: Patients received nivolumab 3 mg/kg intravenously every 2 weeks. Broader study findings: Patients with a complete response exhibited baseline diversity comparable to newly diagnosed patients. By C4D1 there was a significant rise in CD4+ TCR diversity but not in CD8+ TCR diversity.

The CDR3 is 18 residues long. V trimming: 1 base; J trimming: 0 bases; junction bases outside the gene matches: 8. In germline, CDR1 is MNHNS, CDR2 SASEGT. Produced via immunoSEQ multiplex PCR; TCRdb's table is partial and in-frame only. The sample includes about 11,000 clones, about 76% of them seen just once. The chain combines TRBV6-1 with TRBJ2-1; 8 bases match TRBD2. The source was peripheral blood mononuclear cells (PBMCs), collected at baseline. This sequence was found in a human donor with classical Hodgkin lymphoma. The CDR3 loop is CASSEGSGSGSSYNEQFF. CDR3 DNA sequence: TGTGCCAGCAGTGAAGGATCGGGGAGCGGGAGCTCCTACAATGAGCAGTTCTTC.